The present entry profiles one TCR beta chain with its context. The record originates from a study of cytomegalovirus exposure and HLA in healthy donors. Overall study: Earlier, 150 million to 200 million T cells were analyzed, and approximately 110 million unique TCR beta sequences were found among them.

CDR3 size: 14 residues. Germline-derived CDR1 and CDR2 are SQVTM and ANQGSEA. With 0 bases clipped from V and 8 bases from J, the junction kept 4 bases outside the gene matches. The PCR employed 60 Vbeta primers together with 13 Jbeta primers. Repertoires were generated with immunoSEQ multiplex PCR, while TCRdb's copy carries only in-frame clones and drops some. The sample gives about 170,000 clones, roughly 73% of which show up once; around 3% is in the top ten. The chain combines TRBV29-1 with TRBJ2-7, with 13 positions matching TRBD2. Sequencing input: PBMCs. This TCR derives from a female donor in good health and CMV-seronegative. CDR3 coding DNA: TGCAGCGTTGAAGACGGACTAGCGGGAGCACAGCAGTACTTC. It specifies CSVEDGLAGAQQYF.